This entry features one T cell receptor (beta chain) sequence. Its target is not known. These data belong to a study of T cell repertoires in cytomegalovirus infection. Whole-study context: Recently identified HLA-C-restricted CMV epitopes were used, and well-studied HLA-B-restricted CMV epitopes were used as well. It was the public TCR beta signatures that indicated both CMV infection and matching HLA type.

This CDR3 contains 14 residues. The germline V and J ends were trimmed by 6 bases and 6 bases, with 17 bases remaining between them. The germline V gene has CDR1 MDHEN and CDR2 SYDVKM. General study points: HLA-C-restricted CMV clonotypes gave the most frequent clonotype in two of eight donors.

TCRdb re-analysed the reads in MiXCR, keeping a single row per CDR3 protein. Among some 350,000 distinct CDR3 sequences, approximately 30% were seen once, and the ten largest hold less than 15%. The rearrangement links TRBV28 to TRBJ1-2; the D gene is possibly TRBD1 (6 bases). Sequencing was performed on cultured PBMCs, taken from culture after CMV antigen stimulation. The TCR was taken from a human donor in good health (CMV status not recorded). Some clones in this sample may be carry-over from other donors' samples. The CDR3 here is CASSPPGARDGYTF. CDR3 bases: TGTGCCAGCAGCCCTCCGGGGGCGAGGGATGGCTACACCTTC.